These 27 T cell receptor beta chains were all obtained from the same sample, sequenced in a study of blood T cell repertoires in COVID-19. Assay: immunoSEQ multiplex PCR; the TCRdb copy retains only in-frame clones and omits some. The sample lists more than 95,000 clones; around 81% were seen once. Sequencing used peripheral blood. Receptors were obtained from a man aged 25-40 years with COVID-19, enrolled during active disease.

The chain couples TRBV15 to TRBJ2-2, with D unresolved. This CDR3 spans 13 amino acids. V was trimmed by 5 bases and J by 2 bases, leaving 6 bases between them. Germline V lookup: CDR1 LNHNV, CDR2 YYDKDF (reference sequence). The CDR3 protein is CATSAENTGELFF. CDR3 sequence (DNA): TGTGCCACCAGCGCGGAAAACACCGGGGAGCTGTTTTTT.

This chain links TRBV5-6 with TRBJ2-4; possibly TRBD1 for D (6 bases). CDR3 length: 16 amino acids. The V and J ends lost 0 bases and 1 base respectively, with 11 bases between them. Germline V gene lookup returns CDR1 SGHDT and CDR2 YYEEEE. CDR3 amino acids: CASSLGTGLAKNIQYF. The CDR3 nucleotides read TGTGCCAGCAGCTTGGGAACAGGGCTGGCCAAAAACATTCAGTACTTC.

The chain recombines TRBV9 with TRBJ1-4; tentatively, D is TRBD1 (5 bases). Germline V CDR1 and CDR2: SGDLS, YYNGEE. CDR3 length: 16 amino acids. Trimming pared 0 bases from V and 8 bases from J, leaving 17 bases between. The CDR3 loop is CASSVEGLSSREKLFF. The CDR3 DNA sequence: TGTGCCAGCAGCGTAGAGGGACTAAGTAGCCGGGAAAAACTGTTTTTT.

The chain joins TRBV18 to TRBJ1-6; TRBD1 agrees at 9 bases. Losses at the gene ends were 3 bases for V and 9 bases for J; bases not matched to a gene: 6. Germline-derived CDR1 and CDR2 are KGHSH and LQKENI. The CDR3 has 15 residues. CDR3 in DNA: TGTGCCAGCTCACCCTCGGGACAGGGAAGTTCACCCCTCCACTTT. Protein product: CASSPSGQGSSPLHF.

The chain combines TRBV10-3 with TRBJ2-1, with 9 bases lining up with TRBD2. V was clipped by 10 bases and J by 4 bases; unmatched bases: 11. From germline, CDR1 is ENHRY and CDR2 SYGVKD. This CDR3 has 15 residues. The DNA for the CDR3 is TGTGCCACCGTAGCGGGAGTGGGGGTTTACAATGAGCAGTTCTTC. Translating gives CATVAGVGVYNEQFF.

The chain links TRBV19 to TRBJ2-1, with a tentative D call TRBD2 (6 bases). The CDR3 totals 15 residues. Trimming stripped 7 bases from V and 8 bases from J, with 21 bases between. Germline values: CDR1 LNHDA, CDR2 SQIVND (reference sequence). The DNA of the CDR3 is TGTGCCAGTAAGTTGTCGGGAGCCCCACGGGATGAGCAGTTCTTC. Residues: CASKLSGAPRDEQFF.

V is TRBV19 and J is TRBJ2-2; D gene uncertain. CDR3 length: 13 amino acids. Germline V lookup: CDR1 LNHDA, CDR2 SQIVND (reference sequence). Trimming took 5 bases from V and 7 from J, leaving 11 bases between them. In nucleotides, the CDR3 is TGTGCCAGTAGTCCTAGACCGGTCGGGGAGCTGTTTTTT. Translated, it gives CASSPRPVGELFF.

The chain links TRBV5-1 to TRBJ1-3; no reliable D call. This CDR3 comprises 15 residues. Trimming left V 5 bases short and J 4 bases short, with 16 bases between. Germline loops: CDR1 SGHRS, CDR2 YFSETQ. CDR3 coding DNA: TGCGCCAGCAGGGGAGGCCCCTTGTCGGGAAACACCATATATTTT. Protein product: CASRGGPLSGNTIYF.

The gene calls are TRBV12-5 and TRBJ1-2; D remains ambiguous. V was cut by 1 base and J by 0 bases, with 6 bases left in between. CDR3 size: 14 residues. Germline V gives CDR1 LGHNT, CDR2 FRNRAP. The CDR3 reads CASGLGRSNYGYTF. Written as DNA, the CDR3 is TGTGCTAGTGGTTTGGGCAGGTCTAACTATGGCTACACCTTC. Supplemented by reference TRBV12-5 and TRBJ1-2, the full variable domain reads DARVTQTPRHKVTEMGQEVTMRCQPILGHNTVFWYRQTMMQGLELLAYFRNRAPLDDSGMPKDRFSAEMPDATLATLKIQPSEPRDSAVYFCASGLGRSNYGYTFGSGTRLTVV.

This chain joins TRBV4-3 and TRBJ1-2; 9 positions match TRBD1. With 1 base clipped from V and 4 bases from J, the junction kept 4 bases outside the gene matches. This CDR3 region has 15 residues. The germline V gene encodes CDR1 LGHNA and CDR2 YSLEER. CDR3 amino acids: CASSQVRQGGYGYTF. CDR3 DNA sequence: TGCGCCAGCAGCCAAGTCCGACAGGGGGGCTATGGCTACACCTTC.

In its sample, this clone was seen once. This chain joins TRBV20-1 and TRBJ1-4; 8 bases are a match to TRBD1. Germline-derived CDR1 and CDR2 are DFQATT and SNEGSKA (reference sequence). The CDR3 is made up of 14 amino acids. J was trimmed by 8 bases and V by 3 bases; bases with no gene match: 8. DNA of the CDR3: TGCAGTGCTAGTGAGGCAGGGGGCTTGGAAAAACTGTTTTTT. Translating gives CSASEAGGLEKLFF.

CDR3 protein: CASSLGPGLADAYNEQFF. In DNA form, the CDR3 reads TGTGCCAGCAGCTTAGGTCCCGGACTAGCGGACGCCTACAATGAGCAGTTCTTC. This chain links TRBV11-2 with TRBJ2-1; TRBD2 agrees at 10 bases. The ends lost 1 base at V and 2 bases at J; junction bases unmatched: 8. The CDR3 runs to 18 residues. Looked up from germline, CDR1 is SGHAT and CDR2 is FQNNGV.

DNA for the CDR3: TGTGCCAGCAGCTTGGGTAGCGGGAACACGGAGACCCAGTACTTC. Amino acids: CASSLGSGNTETQYF. The chain recombines TRBV5-6 with TRBJ2-5; 8 nucleotides align to TRBD2. CDR3 size: 15 residues. The germline V gene has CDR1 SGHDT and CDR2 YYEEEE. V lost 0 bases to trimming and J lost 5 bases; unmatched junction nucleotides: 6.

This clone was counted ten times or more. This chain links TRBV19 with TRBJ2-3; 9 nucleotides match TRBD2. J was trimmed by 5 bases and V by 3 bases; bases with no gene match: 9. Germline values: CDR1 LNHDA, CDR2 SQIVND (reference sequence). The CDR3 totals 16 residues. CDR3 DNA: TGTGCCAGTAGTATGCTCTTTAGCGGGAGAGTAGATACGCAGTATTTT. It specifies CASSMLFSGRVDTQYF.

The genes are TRBV10-3 and TRBJ1-1; D is unresolved. The germline V and J ends were trimmed by 2 bases and 1 base, with 8 bases remaining between them. Germline V CDR1 and CDR2: ENHRY, SYGVKD. The CDR3 is 14 amino acids. DNA of the CDR3: TGTGCCATCAGTGAGAACAGACAGAACACTGAAGCTTTCTTT. It specifies CAISENRQNTEAFF.

V is TRBV11-3 and J is TRBJ1-1; the D gene is possibly TRBD1 (6 bases). This CDR3 has 14 amino acids. Germline assignment: CDR1 SGHNT and CDR2 YENEEA. V was clipped by 4 bases and J by 1 base, with 10 bases between them. The CDR3 loop reads CASSSQQGNTEAFF. The CDR3 bases are TGTGCCAGCAGCTCCCAACAGGGGAACACTGAAGCTTTCTTT.

The rearrangement joins TRBV27 to TRBJ2-7, with D perhaps TRBD1 (5 bases). CDR1 MNHEY and CDR2 SMNVEV come from the germline V gene (reference sequence). V dropped 3 bases and J dropped 9 bases, with 15 bases sitting between them. The CDR3 is 13 amino acids. This chain's CDR3 is CASSFDLGQWQYF. The CDR3, as DNA: TGTGCCAGCAGTTTCGATTTGGGGCAGTGGCAGTACTTC.

This chain uses TRBV25-1 with TRBJ1-1; 7 nucleotides align to TRBD1. The CDR3 is made up of 13 amino acids. Germline lookup yields CDR1 MGHDK and CDR2 SYGVNS. J was trimmed by 5 bases and V by 3 bases; bases with no gene match: 3. CDR3 sequence (DNA): TGTGCCAGCAGTGAGCAGGGGGGAACTGAAGCTTTCTTT. It is translated as CASSEQGGTEAFF.

The genes are TRBV6-2 or TRBV6-3 and TRBJ2-7, with no clear D. Trimming shortened V by 0 bases and J by 7 bases, and 13 bases separated the two germline ends. Germline V gene data show CDR1 as MNHEY and CDR2 as SVGEGT. This CDR3 spans 14 amino acids. In nucleotides, the CDR3 is TGTGCCAGCAGTTACTCGGCCGGCCGCGGTGAGCAGTACTTC. Translation gives CASSYSAGRGEQYF.

The chain employs TRBV6-1 and TRBJ2-5; no clear D. CDR1 is MNHNS, CDR2 SASEGT, per germline. Trimming removed 3 bases at V and 5 bases at J, with 10 bases between. The CDR3 is 13 residues long. This CDR3 reads CASSDSIRETQYF. The CDR3 bases are TGTGCCAGCAGTGATTCCATTCGGGAGACCCAGTACTTC.

This chain links TRBV5-4 with TRBJ1-1; the D gene is possibly TRBD1 (6 bases). CDR1 is SGHNT and CDR2 is YYREEE in the germline V gene (reference sequence). The V and J ends lost 1 base and 7 bases respectively, with 11 bases between them. CDR3 length: 13 amino acids. The DNA for the CDR3 is TGTGCCAGCAGCTTGTACAGGGTGGGTGAAGCTTTCTTT. This gives the protein CASSLYRVGEAFF.

V is TRBV7-9 and J is TRBJ2-2, with D possibly being TRBD2 (7 bases). The length of the CDR3 is 14 residues. With 7 bases removed from V and 6 bases from J, the gap between germline ends came to 15 bases. CDR1 SEHNR and CDR2 FQNEAQ come from the germline V gene (reference sequence). For the CDR3, the DNA is TGTGCCAGCACAAGGGGGGGGAGCCCCGGGGAGCTGTTTTTT. Protein product: CASTRGGSPGELFF.

This chain joins TRBV9 and TRBJ2-1; 7 nucleotides match TRBD1. The CDR3 runs to 24 residues. Germline trimming cut 4 bases from V and 0 bases from J; bases unmatched to any gene: 31. CDR1 is SGDLS and CDR2 is YYNGEE in the germline V gene. CDR3 region: CASSSQGTRGKGPVSGSSYNEQFF. Written as DNA, the CDR3 is TGTGCCAGCAGCTCACAGGGGACCAGGGGGAAGGGTCCCGTTTCGGGCAGCTCCTACAATGAGCAGTTCTTC.

The V call is TRBV6-5, the J call TRBJ1-5, with D uncertain. CDR1 is MNHEY, CDR2 SVGAGI, per germline. Trimming removed 0 bases at V and 2 bases at J, with 8 bases between. CDR3 length: 15 amino acids. This CDR3 reads CASSYSGGGNQPQHF. CDR3 sequence (DNA): TGTGCCAGCAGTTACTCTGGCGGGGGCAATCAGCCCCAGCATTTT.

The genes are TRBV12-3 or TRBV12-4 and TRBJ1-3; the D gene is possibly TRBD1 (5 bases). With 6 bases removed from V and 5 bases from J, the gap between germline ends came to 11 bases. The CDR3 consists of 13 residues. The DNA for the CDR3 is TGTGCCAGCAGCCCTGGACACCGAAACACCATATATTTT. Residues: CASSPGHRNTIYF.

This chain uses TRBV20-1 with TRBJ2-1, with no clear D. V lost 7 bases, J lost 4 bases, and 8 bases lay in between. Per the germline V gene, CDR1 is DFQATT and CDR2 is SNEGSKA (reference sequence). CDR3 length: 11 amino acids. CDR3 amino acids: CSVWAYNEQFF. The CDR3 nucleotides read TGCAGTGTATGGGCGTACAATGAGCAGTTCTTC.

V is TRBV5-8 and J is TRBJ1-2; D perhaps matches TRBD1 (5 bases). The CDR3 is 15 residues long. Trimming cost V 2 bases and J 3 bases, with 14 bases left between them. Germline V gene lookup returns CDR1 SGHTS and CDR2 YDEGEE. As DNA, the CDR3 is TGTGCCAGCAGCTTCAACAGGCGGTGGGACTATGGCTACACCTTC. Protein sequence: CASSFNRRWDYGYTF.